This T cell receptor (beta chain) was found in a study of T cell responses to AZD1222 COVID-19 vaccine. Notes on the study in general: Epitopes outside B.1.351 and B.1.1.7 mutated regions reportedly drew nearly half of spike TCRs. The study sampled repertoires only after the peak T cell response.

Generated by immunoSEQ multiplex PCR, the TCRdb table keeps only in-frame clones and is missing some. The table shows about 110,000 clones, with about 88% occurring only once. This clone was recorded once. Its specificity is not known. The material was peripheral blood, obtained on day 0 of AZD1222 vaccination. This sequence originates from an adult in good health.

The CDR3 sequence is CASSNLGTGWREYEQYF. The CDR3, as DNA: TGTGCCAGCAGTAACCTCGGGACAGGGTGGAGAGAGTACGAGCAGTACTTC. This chain uses TRBV28 with TRBJ2-7; 9 nucleotides line up with TRBD1. CDR3 size: 17 residues. The germline V gene encodes CDR1 MDHEN and CDR2 SYDVKM. Germline trimming cut 5 bases from V and 4 bases from J; bases unmatched to any gene: 15.